The present T cell receptor (beta chain) was sequenced within a study of beta chain features in type 1 diabetes. CDR3 length equals 14 residues. In germline, CDR1 is MGHDK, CDR2 SYGVNS. V lost 6 bases and J lost 1; bases outside the gene matches: 2. This clone was counted a few times. The antigen remains undetermined. Reverse transcribing all isolated RNA meant expressed TCRB transcripts were sequenced. The assay was immunoSEQ multiplex PCR, and TCRdb's table has in-frame clones only and misses some. Of 110,000 or so clones listed, around 40% are singletons. Findings of the study overall: Possible PCR preference for shorter templates applied equally to patients and controls. Within each of all four CD4+ subsets, Type 1 diabetes patients had TCRB CDR3s that were moderately but significantly shorter. Any HLA-type effect on TCRB rearrangement remained unresolved here.

The receptor comes from a woman between 18 and 29 years old in good health. Sequences were obtained from stem cell memory CD4+ T cells from blood. V usage is TRBV25-1 and J usage is TRBJ1-1, with 10 positions matching TRBD1. The CDR3 spells CASSRDRGNTEAFF. CDR3 sequence (DNA): TGTGCCAGCAGCCGGGACAGGGGGAACACTGAAGCTTTCTTT.